This paragraph reports one T cell receptor (beta chain). Its cognate antigen has yet to be identified. The record has no base qualities; no much larger clone is one base away. From a lookup of the germline V gene, CDR1 and CDR2 are SGHTA and FQGTGA. V is pruned by 3 bases and J by 8 bases, leaving 3 bases of the junction without a gene match. The CDR3, from cysteine to phenylalanine, totals 13 residues. Here the CDR3 DNA is all that survives: 39 bases in frame from base 1. This entry comes from a study of long-term antiretroviral therapy in people with HIV (dated by TCRdb to the early 2020s). About the investigation overall: The earliest samples were collected roughly a decade before the 2015 WHO recommendation for immediate ART, at a time when ART was usually postponed until CD4 counts fell. Among the approximately 30 participants with HIV, eleven to twelve were female. No cross-contamination during QIAcube processing was seen in test extractions of a monoclonal T-cell line run alongside about 33 polyclonal samples. From some 33 adults with confirmed HIV infection, the cohort provided 150 to 200 cryopreserved PBMC samples, gathered serially across a mean of around six years (range 1-12). This retrospective serial study examined whether starting ART and sustained HIV suppression were associated with changes in the composition and diversity of the TRB repertoire in peripheral blood. The study at large found these results: Samples dated from about 2004 to 2018, and the ART regimens used may be less effective than current ones. Inferences about post-ART repertoire changes are limited because no data were available on ART adherence, viral resistance or therapy changes. Expanded TRB clones identified before ART initiation dominated the repertoire across all time points, though the dominance fluctuated and decreased in many PLHIV after ART. Starting ART was linked to a significant rise in TRB diversity, yet even with long-term ART the diversity remained significantly lower than in transplant donor controls. CDR3 length ranges in HIV repertoires were narrower than in controls, and network structure suggested an antigen-experienced repertoire with only a slight naive shift after ART. Because PBMC availability was limited, only the TCR beta chain was sequenced, with no alpha chain pairing. Because cell numbers in pre-ART samples were limited, unsorted PBMC were profiled instead of sorted CD4+ and CD8+ T cells.

To be included, a participant needed at least one PBMC sample from before ART initiation plus at least two post-ART samples. Every participant with HIV received treatment in the United States of America. Before DNA extraction, cryopreserved samples of roughly 0.85-11 million PBMC were thawed and then washed. At the time of the earliest PBMC sample, participants with HIV were aged between about 20 and 60 years. Per participant, PBMC samples came from 1-4 timepoints prior to ART initiation and 2-8 timepoints following ART initiation, for a median of 7 samples. Serial HIV viral load, CD4+ T-cell count, ART history and demographic data were obtained for every participant. Genomic DNA was extracted from unsorted PBMC with a Qiagen kit on a QIAcube, with processing performed in batches of 12 samples. The immunoSEQ hsTCRB v3.0 assay was used at survey level resolution to sequence the TRB variable region. A depth of roughly 35,000-50,000 T-cell genomes per sample was targeted for TRB sequencing. An Illumina MiSeq with a v3 150-cycle kit was used to sequence the pooled TRB libraries. As for how the authors treated the data: Repertoire analysis was run in R within a reproducible Nextflow workflow that covered QC, data transformation and analysis. Custom analyses were implemented in LymphoSeq2, an R package for AIRR-Seq data exploration. A few samples that yielded fewer than 5000 total TRB sequences were excluded, so that more than 150 HIV repertoires were analyzed. Among the approximately 190 retained HIV repertoires, more than 55 were collected before ART initiation and some 130 after ART initiation. Repertoires were downsampled to 5000 TRB nucleotide sequences, and summary statistics were averaged over 100 downsampling iterations. TRB sequences were retained for analysis only if CDR3 regions of at least seven amino acids were present. Diversity was measured with a Shannon entropy-derived clonality score and the Gini coefficient. In the repertoire networks, any two of the top 5000 CDR3 amino acid sequences were linked whenever the two sequences differed by an edit distance of one. Antigen specificity groups and MHC restriction were predicted for TRB CDR3 amino acid sequences with GLIPH2. To flag known CMV, EBV, HIV or tissue antigen associations, CDR3 amino acid sequences were matched against VDJdb and McPAS-TCR. Pre-ART, post-ART and control groups were compared with Wilcoxon signed-rank tests and Holm-Bonferroni correction. Imported from immuneACCESS, the table was reduced by TCRdb to in-frame sequences with V and J called. These copies leave out some clones; in studies compared against another copy, an unresolved V gene accounts for under half, and the cause of the remainder is not known. That table furnishes V, J and clone size, whereas the DNA furnished D and trimming. The sample table contains tens of thousands of clones; only one count was recorded for over 75% of them. The ten largest make up 3.3% of the sample.

The starting material was unsorted PBMCs, obtained about 2.7 years after starting antiretroviral therapy. The sequence derives from a woman between 50 and 59 years old with HIV. The chain employs TRBV7-3 and TRBJ2-1, and 8 junction bases match TRBD2. This receptor has the CDR3 CASSFSGADEQFF. The bases read TGTGCCAGCAGCTTTAGCGGGGCAGATGAGCAGTTCTTC.